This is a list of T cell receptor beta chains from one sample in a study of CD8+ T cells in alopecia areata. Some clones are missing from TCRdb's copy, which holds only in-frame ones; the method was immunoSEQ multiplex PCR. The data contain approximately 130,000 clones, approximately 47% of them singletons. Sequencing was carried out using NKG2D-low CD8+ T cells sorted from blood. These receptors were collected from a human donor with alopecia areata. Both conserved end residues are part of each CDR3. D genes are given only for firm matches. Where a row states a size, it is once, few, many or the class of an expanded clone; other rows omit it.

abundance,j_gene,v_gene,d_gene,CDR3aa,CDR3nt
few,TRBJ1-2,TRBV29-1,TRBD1,CSVVLTGGYGYTF,TGCAGCGTTGTTTTAACAGGGGGCTATGGCTACACCTTC
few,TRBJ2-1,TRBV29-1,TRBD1,CTEGTGDGDEQFF,TGCACCGAAGGGACAGGGGATGGGGATGAGCAGTTCTTC
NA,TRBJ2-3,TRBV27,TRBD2,CASSSAPGRGTQYF,TGTGCCAGCAGTTCCGCGCCCGGGAGGGGTACGCAGTATTTT
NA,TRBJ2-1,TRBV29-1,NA,CSASGLLLGNEQFF,TGCAGCGCTTCGGGACTCCTTCTGGGCAATGAGCAGTTCTTC
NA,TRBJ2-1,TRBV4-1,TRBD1,CASRTLTGESSDEQFF,TGCGCCAGCAGAACCCTTACAGGGGAGAGTAGCGATGAGCAGTTCTTC
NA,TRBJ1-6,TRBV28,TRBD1,CASSSGTDSYNSPLHF,TGTGCCAGCAGTTCGGGGACAGACTCCTATAATTCACCCCTCCACTTT
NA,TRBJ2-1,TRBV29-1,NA,CSVARQMYNEQFF,TGCAGCGTTGCCCGACAGATGTACAATGAGCAGTTCTTC
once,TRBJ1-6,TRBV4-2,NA,CASSQGGDSPLHF,TGTGCCAGCAGCCAAGGCGGCGATTCACCCCTCCACTTT
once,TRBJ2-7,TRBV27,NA,CASSLGGPSYEQYF,TGTGCCAGCAGTTTAGGGGGCCCATCCTACGAGCAGTACTTC
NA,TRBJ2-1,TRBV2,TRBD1,CARSGTGDYNEQFF,TGTGCCAGGTCCGGGACAGGCGATTACAATGAGCAGTTCTTC
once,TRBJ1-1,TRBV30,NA,CACYPRDNPNTEAFF,TGTGCCTGTTATCCTAGGGACAATCCGAACACTGAAGCTTTCTTT
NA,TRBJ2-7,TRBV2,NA,CASSGGVGEYF,TGTGCCAGCAGTGGAGGGGTCGGGGAGTACTTC
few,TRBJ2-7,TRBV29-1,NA,CSVFKGNEQYF,TGCAGCGTTTTCAAGGGGAACGAGCAGTACTTC
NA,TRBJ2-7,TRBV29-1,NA,CSVDGGSYEQYF,TGCAGCGTTGATGGGGGATCCTACGAGCAGTACTTC
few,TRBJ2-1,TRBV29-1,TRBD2,CSVAGGLNNEQFF,TGCAGCGTTGCGGGAGGGCTGAACAATGAGCAGTTCTTC
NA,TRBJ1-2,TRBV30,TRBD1,CACIDRVGYGYTF,TGTGCCTGCATTGACAGGGTCGGCTATGGCTACACCTTC
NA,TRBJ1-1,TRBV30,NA,CAWSDDRAEAFF,TGTGCCTGGAGTGATGACCGCGCCGAAGCTTTCTTT
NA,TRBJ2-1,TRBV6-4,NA,CASSASDSNEQFF,TGTGCCAGCAGTGCCTCGGACTCCAATGAGCAGTTCTTC
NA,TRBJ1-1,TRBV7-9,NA,CASSLVPHTEAFF,TGTGCCAGCAGCTTAGTACCGCACACTGAAGCTTTCTTT
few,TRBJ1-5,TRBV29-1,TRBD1,CSVLGTGNQPQHF,TGCAGCGTACTGGGGACAGGGAATCAGCCCCAGCATTTT
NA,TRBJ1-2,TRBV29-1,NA,CSVEDLSGGGYTF,TGCAGCGTTGAAGATCTTTCCGGGGGTGGCTACACCTTC
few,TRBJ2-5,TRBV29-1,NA,CSVDGGQETQYF,TGCAGCGTAGACGGGGGCCAAGAGACCCAGTACTTC
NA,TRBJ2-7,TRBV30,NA,CAWSVLGGGEQYF,TGTGCCTGGAGTGTACTGGGGGGAGGTGAGCAGTACTTC
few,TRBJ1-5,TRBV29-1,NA,CSVVFPDTNNQPQHF,TGCAGCGTTGTTTTTCCAGACACGAACAATCAGCCCCAGCATTTT
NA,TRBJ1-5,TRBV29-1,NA,CSVPRGGSNQPQHF,TGCAGCGTTCCAAGAGGGGGAAGCAATCAGCCCCAGCATTTT
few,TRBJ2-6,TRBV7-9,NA,CASSGWVGANVLTF,TGTGCCAGCTCCGGATGGGTTGGGGCCAACGTCCTGACTTTC
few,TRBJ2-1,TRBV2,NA,CASRAVNEQFF,TGTGCCAGCAGAGCCGTCAATGAGCAGTTCTTC
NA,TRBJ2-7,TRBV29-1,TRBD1,CSVVTGAAYEQYF,TGCAGCGTTGTGACAGGGGCGGCCTACGAGCAGTACTTC
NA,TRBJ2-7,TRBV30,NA,CAWSLVGAGEQYF,TGTGCCTGGAGTCTAGTGGGCGCGGGGGAGCAGTACTTC
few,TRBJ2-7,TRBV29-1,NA,CSAGGGTSYEQYF,TGCAGCGCAGGAGGAGGGACTTCCTACGAGCAGTACTTC
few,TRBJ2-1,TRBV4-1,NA,CASSQDQGGSYNEQFF,TGCGCCAGCAGCCAAGATCAGGGAGGATCCTACAATGAGCAGTTCTTC
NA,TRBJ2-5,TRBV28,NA,CASSSLGTQYF,TGTGCCAGCAGTTCCTTGGGGACCCAGTACTTC
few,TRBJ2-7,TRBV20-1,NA,CSAGRQAEQYF,TGCAGTGCTGGTCGACAAGCCGAGCAGTACTTC
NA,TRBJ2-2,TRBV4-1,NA,CASGEQGTTGELFF,TGCGCCAGCGGGGAACAGGGAACCACCGGGGAGCTGTTTTTT
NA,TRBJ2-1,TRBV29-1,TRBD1,CSVDGDRSDNEQFF,TGCAGCGTTGACGGGGACAGATCCGACAATGAGCAGTTCTTC
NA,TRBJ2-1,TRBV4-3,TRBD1,CASSLGTGGGNEQFF,TGCGCCAGCAGCCTGGGGACAGGGGGCGGCAATGAGCAGTTCTTC
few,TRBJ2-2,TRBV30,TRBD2,CAWTSGRDTGELFF,TGTGCCTGGACTAGCGGGAGGGACACCGGGGAGCTGTTTTTT
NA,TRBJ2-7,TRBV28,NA,CASSSISYEQYF,TGTGCCAGCAGTTCGATCTCCTACGAGCAGTACTTC
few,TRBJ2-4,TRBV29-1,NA,CSVEDPEWNIQYF,TGCAGCGTTGAAGATCCGGAGTGGAACATTCAGTACTTC
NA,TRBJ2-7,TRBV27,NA,CASSRIGTAPSYEQYF,TGTGCCAGCAGTCGAATCGGGACTGCCCCCTCCTACGAGCAGTACTTC
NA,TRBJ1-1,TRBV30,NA,CAWSVEGGSEAFF,TGTGCCTGGAGTGTAGAGGGCGGAAGTGAAGCTTTCTTT
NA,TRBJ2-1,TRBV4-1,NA,CASSQDLGGGAFF,TGCGCCAGCAGCCAAGATCTCGGGGGAGGTGCGTTCTTC
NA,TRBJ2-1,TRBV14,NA,CASSQERGSEQFF,TGTGCCAGCAGCCAAGAGCGAGGAAGTGAGCAGTTCTTC
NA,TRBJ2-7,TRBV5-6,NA,CASSVAPIYEQYF,TGTGCCAGCAGCGTAGCCCCCATCTACGAGCAGTACTTC
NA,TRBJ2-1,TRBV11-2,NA,CASSLALPNTGFNEQFF,TGTGCCAGCAGCTTAGCGCTCCCGAACACAGGGTTCAATGAGCAGTTCTTC
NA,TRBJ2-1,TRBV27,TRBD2,CASSGEGGEQFF,TGTGCCAGCAGCGGGGAGGGAGGTGAGCAGTTCTTC
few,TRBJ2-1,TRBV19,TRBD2,CASKGRREDEQFF,TGTGCCAGCAAGGGACGCCGGGAGGATGAGCAGTTCTTC
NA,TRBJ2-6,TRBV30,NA,CARSESSGANVLTF,TGTGCCCGATCAGAGAGCTCTGGGGCCAACGTCCTGACTTTC
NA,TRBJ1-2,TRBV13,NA,CASSSTGTIPGFHGYTF,TGTGCCAGCAGCTCCACGGGGACCATTCCCGGCTTCCATGGCTACACCTTC
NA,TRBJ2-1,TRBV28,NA,CASSRRVEQFF,TGTGCCAGCAGTCGGAGGGTTGAGCAGTTCTTC
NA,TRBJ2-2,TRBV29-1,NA,CSAFIGEPTGELFF,TGCAGCGCGTTTATCGGGGAGCCGACCGGGGAGCTGTTTTTT
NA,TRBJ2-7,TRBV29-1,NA,CSVEEGRGRTDKGYEQYF,TGCAGCGTTGAAGAGGGGAGGGGAAGGACAGACAAAGGCTACGAGCAGTACTTC